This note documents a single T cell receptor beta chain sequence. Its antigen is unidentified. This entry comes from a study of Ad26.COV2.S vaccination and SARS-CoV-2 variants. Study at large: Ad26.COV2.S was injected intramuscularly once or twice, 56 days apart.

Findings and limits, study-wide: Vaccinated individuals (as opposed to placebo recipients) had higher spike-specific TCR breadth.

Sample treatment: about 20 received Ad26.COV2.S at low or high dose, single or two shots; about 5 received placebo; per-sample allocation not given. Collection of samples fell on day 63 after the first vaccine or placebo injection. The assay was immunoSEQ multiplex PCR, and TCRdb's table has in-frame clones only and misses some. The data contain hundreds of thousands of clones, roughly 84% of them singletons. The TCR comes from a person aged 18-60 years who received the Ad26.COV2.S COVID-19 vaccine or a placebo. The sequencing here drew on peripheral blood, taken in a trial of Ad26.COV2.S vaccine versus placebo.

The CDR3 nucleotides read TGTGCCAGCAGCCTTAACATGAACACTGAAGCTTTCTTT. Translating it yields CASSLNMNTEAFF. The chain uses TRBV3-1 (or the pseudogene TRBV3-2) and TRBJ1-1, with no clear D. The CDR3 is 13 amino acids. V lost 4 bases to trimming and J lost 0 bases, with 6 bases between them. Germline CDR1 is LGHDT and CDR2 is YNNKEL (reference sequence).